This T cell receptor beta chain was identified during a study of vaccination effects on CD4 cells after COVID-19. This clone was recorded a few times. Its antigen is unknown. Repertoires were generated with immunoSEQ multiplex PCR, while TCRdb's copy carries only in-frame clones and drops some. This table holds over 45,000 clones, around 67% found once. The CDR3 is 15 amino acids. V lost 5 bases and J lost 6, with 17 bases in between. CDR1 is LNHDA, CDR2 SQIVND, per germline (reference sequence). When more than 9 days of culture had elapsed, CD4+ T cells were isolated. The starting material was CD4+ T cells from PBMCs cultured without peptide, obtained before COVID-19 vaccination. V is TRBV19 and J is TRBJ1-3; D not certain. This receptor was taken from a human donor who received a COVID-19 vaccine. The chain's CDR3 is CASSRAAWTANTIYF. CDR3 DNA sequence: TGTGCCAGTAGTCGCGCCGCGTGGACCGCAAACACCATATATTTT.